A selection of T cell receptor beta chains follows, all from one sample in a study of blood T cell repertoires in COVID-19. The method was immunoSEQ multiplex PCR; TCRdb's version includes in-frame clones alone and lacks a portion of them. The repertoire includes approximately 80,000 clones, more than 60% of them detected once, and more than 15% sits in the top ten. The sequenced sample consisted of peripheral blood. The receptors were sampled from a human donor in a cohort sampled during active COVID-19. The CDR3 runs from the conserved cysteine through the conserved F or W. D genes are given only for firm matches. The listing skips clone size in some rows; elsewhere it reads once, few, many or a size class.

clone_size | d_call | j_call | v_call | cdr3_nt | cdr3_aa
few | TRBD2 | TRBJ2-3 | TRBV28 | TGTGCCAGCAGTTTTAGTAGCGGGGGGGATAGCACAGATACGCAGTATTTT | CASSFSSGGDSTDTQYF
- | - | TRBJ1-2 | TRBV11-3 | TGTGCCAGCAGCTTAGCAACAGGGATCGGCGGCTACACCTTC | CASSLATGIGGYTF
- | - | TRBJ1-3 | TRBV7-2 | TGTGCCAGCAGCTTCGGACAGGGAAACACCATATATTTT | CASSFGQGNTIYF
- | - | TRBJ2-7 | TRBV6-6 | TGTGCCAGCAGTTCCCGTGAGGGTCTCTCCTACGAGCAGTACTTC | CASSSREGLSYEQYF
- | TRBD1 | TRBJ1-2 | TRBV7-2 | TGTGCCAGCAGCTTGGGACAGGGGTATGGCTACACCTTC | CASSLGQGYGYTF
- | TRBD1 | TRBJ2-7 | TRBV4-1 | TGCGCCAGCAGCCAAAACAGGGGGGAAATCTACGAGCAGTACTTC | CASSQNRGEIYEQYF
- | - | TRBJ1-1 | TRBV4-3 | TGCGCCAGCAGCCAAGCCAGACAGATTACCACTGAAGCTTTCTTT | CASSQARQITTEAFF
- | TRBD2 | TRBJ2-2 | TRBV4-3 | TGCGCCAGCAGCCATCTAGCGGCTACCGGGGAGCTGTTTTTT | CASSHLAATGELFF
few | - | TRBJ2-4 | TRBV18 | TGTGCCAGCTCACCACGGGGCGTAGCCAAAAACATTCAGTACTTC | CASSPRGVAKNIQYF
- | - | TRBJ1-4 | TRBV5-4 | TGTGCCAGCAGCTTGGACAGGTTGGATGAAAAACTGTTTTTT | CASSLDRLDEKLFF
- | - | TRBJ2-1 | TRBV27 | TGTGCCAGCAGTTTATCGGGCAATTCCTACAATGAGCAGTTCTTC | CASSLSGNSYNEQFF
once | - | TRBJ1-1 | TRBV11-3 | TGTGCCAGCAGCTTGCGACAAGTACCGGCTTTCTTT | CASSLRQVPAFF
few | TRBD2 | TRBJ2-1 | TRBV27 | TGTGCCAGCAGTTTTGCGACTAGCGGTGGGGATGAGCAGTTCTTC | CASSFATSGGDEQFF
- | - | TRBJ2-3 | TRBV2 | TGTGCCAGCAGTGAAGATATCCCGGATACGCAGTATTTT | CASSEDIPDTQYF
- | - | TRBJ1-1 | TRBV6-6 | TGTGCCAGCAGCTCACAGGTGACTGAAGCTTTCTTT | CASSSQVTEAFF
- | - | TRBJ1-1 | TRBV30 | TGTGCCGCGCTAGGGGGATCGGTTGGGTACACTGAAGCTTTCTTT | CAALGGSVGYTEAFF
- | TRBD2 | TRBJ2-5 | TRBV6-6 | TGTGCCAGCAGTCCCCGGTTAGCGGGGGGGCCGGGGCAAGAGACCCAGTACTTC | CASSPRLAGGPGQETQYF
- | - | TRBJ2-5 | TRBV30 | TGTGCCTGGGATCAAGGGGGATTCGAGACCCAGTACTTC | CAWDQGGFETQYF
- | TRBD1 | TRBJ1-4 | TRBV28 | TGTGCCAGCAGTTGGGACAGAGACAATGAAAAACTGTTTTTT | CASSWDRDNEKLFF
- | - | TRBJ2-1 | TRBV6-1 | TGTGCCAGCAGTGAAGTGGGGAGGGGGTTTCTCTACAATGAGCAGTTCTTC | CASSEVGRGFLYNEQFF
- | - | TRBJ1-2 | TRBV2 | TGTGCCAGCACCGAGGGCAATTCTATCTATGGCTACACCTTC | CASTEGNSIYGYTF
- | - | TRBJ1-2 | TRBV6-6 | TGTGCCAGCAGTCAGACGCAGCGGGGGCGCCCGGATGGCTACACCTTC | CASSQTQRGRPDGYTF
- | - | TRBJ2-3 | TRBV6-5 | TGTGCCAGTTCGATGACGACAGTGTCCACAGATACGCAGTATTTT | CASSMTTVSTDTQYF
once | - | TRBJ1-3 | TRBV6-5 | TGTGCCAGCAGCCGCGGTACAGGAGACCGAAACACCATATATTTT | CASSRGTGDRNTIYF
medium-sized | TRBD1 | TRBJ1-5 | TRBV19 | TGTGCCAGTTGGGGCCTGGGGAGACAGGGGAATCAGCCCCAGCATTTT | CASWGLGRQGNQPQHF
- | - | TRBJ2-1 | TRBV19 | TGTGCCAGTAGTAGTCTAGCTGGGGGCCGGAGTCGTAGCTCCTACAATGAGCAGTTCTTC | CASSSLAGGRSRSSYNEQFF
- | - | TRBJ1-2 | TRBV27 | TGTGCCAGTCCCCCTGGGGCCTATGGCTACACCTTC | CASPPGAYGYTF
- | TRBD2 | TRBJ2-3 | TRBV14 | TGTGCCAGCAGCCGGGGACTAGCGGGGGGACCCTTGAGCACAGATACGCAGTATTTT | CASSRGLAGGPLSTDTQYF
- | - | TRBJ1-1 | TRBV19 | TGTGCCAGTAGTATTTTCACAGGTGGGATGAACACTGAAGCTTTCTTT | CASSIFTGGMNTEAFF
- | - | TRBJ2-1 | TRBV12-3/TRBV12-4 | TGTGCCAGCAGCCCCTCGGGGAACAATGAGCAGTTCTTC | CASSPSGNNEQFF
- | TRBD2 | TRBJ2-4 | TRBV2 | TGTGCCAGCATCGGTATCGGGAGGGCCAAGGGAAACATTCAGTACTTC | CASIGIGRAKGNIQYF
- | TRBD2 | TRBJ2-1 | TRBV4-1 | TGCGCCAGCAGTCGGACTAGCGGGACCTCCTACAATGAGCAGTTCTTC | CASSRTSGTSYNEQFF
- | TRBD1 | TRBJ1-1 | TRBV5-1 | TGCGCCAGCAGCCTACCGGACAGGGTGAACACTGAAGCTTTCTTT | CASSLPDRVNTEAFF
once | - | TRBJ1-6 | TRBV2 | TGTGCCAGCAGTGAAGAAAAGGGAGGAACGTATAATTCACCCCTCCACTTT | CASSEEKGGTYNSPLHF
- | - | TRBJ1-4 | TRBV28 | TGTGCCAGCAGTCCAGCGACGGGTGAAAAACTGTTTTTT | CASSPATGEKLFF
- | - | TRBJ1-5 | TRBV24-1 | TGTGCCACCAGCGACAGGAACAATCAGCCCCAGCATTTT | CATSDRNNQPQHF
- | - | TRBJ2-1 | TRBV9 | TGTGCCAGCTCCTCCACCCTCGGGGAGCAGTTCTTC | CASSSTLGEQFF
- | TRBD2 | TRBJ2-1 | TRBV9 | TGTGCCAGCAGCCCCAGACTAGCGGGGAGGAATGAGCAGTTCTTC | CASSPRLAGRNEQFF
- | TRBD2 | TRBJ2-1 | TRBV29-1 | TGCAGCGTTGGCCAGACTAGCGGGGGTTACAATGAGCAGTTCTTC | CSVGQTSGGYNEQFF
- | - | TRBJ1-2 | TRBV27 | TGTGCCAGCAGTTTATCGGGGGCCAGTTCTTATGGCTACACCTTC | CASSLSGASSYGYTF
- | TRBD1 | TRBJ1-2 | TRBV2 | TGTGCCAGCAGACTGCCGGGCTATGAGGGACAGGGATTGGTGGGCTACACCTTC | CASRLPGYEGQGLVGYTF
- | - | TRBJ2-5 | TRBV5-1 | TGCGCCAGCAGCTTGGAGGGGCGACTAGTTCAAGAGACCCAGTACTTC | CASSLEGRLVQETQYF